One and the same sample provided the 21 T cell receptor beta chains below, sequenced in a study of blood T cell repertoires in COVID-19. The table came from immunoSEQ multiplex PCR; TCRdb's copy has only in-frame clones and leaves some out. The top ten clones hold around 6.9% of a sample with about 71,000 clones, about 80% of them seen once. Sequences were obtained from peripheral blood. These receptors came from a young man with COVID-19, enrolled during active disease.

V and J are TRBV6-2 or TRBV6-3 and TRBJ2-2; TRBD1 matches 10 bases. CDR3 length: 15 amino acids. Germline V gives CDR1 MNHEY, CDR2 SVGEGT. V dropped 5 bases and J dropped 4; count of bases not matched to a gene: 4. The CDR3 reads CASSDRGLSTGELFF. The CDR3 region has the DNA TGTGCCAGCAGTGACAGGGGGCTGAGCACCGGGGAGCTGTTTTTT.

The chain combines TRBV5-8 with TRBJ1-5; D remains ambiguous. Trimming left V 3 bases short and J 2 bases short, with 15 bases between. CDR3 length equals 16 residues. Germline assignment: CDR1 SGHTS and CDR2 YDEGEE. CDR3 sequence (DNA): TGTGCCAGCAGCTCCGACCCGGGGTCGGGCAATCAGCCCCAGCATTTT. It encodes CASSSDPGSGNQPQHF.

This clone was detected only a few times. The V call is TRBV19, the J call TRBJ2-3; 7 bases agree with TRBD2. In germline, CDR1 is LNHDA, CDR2 SQIVND (reference sequence). V dropped 9 bases and J dropped 5; count of bases not matched to a gene: 5. The CDR3 is 12 residues long. The CDR3 region is CASGTIRDTQYF. Here the CDR3 DNA reads TGTGCCAGCGGGACTATTCGAGATACGCAGTATTTT.

This CDR3 reads CAWTQGGGYTF. The CDR3 region has the DNA TGTGCCTGGACACAGGGGGGAGGCTACACCTTC. The gene calls are TRBV30 and TRBJ1-2; 8 nucleotides agree with TRBD1. V was pared by 4 bases and J by 8 bases, with 3 bases of the junction left unmatched. Per germline, CDR1 GTSNPN and CDR2 SVGIG (reference sequence). The CDR3 length is 11 residues.

V gene TRBV7-2 combines with J gene TRBJ2-3; D is unclear. This CDR3 has 12 residues. Trimming removed 5 bases at V and 3 bases at J, with 6 bases between. Germline V CDR1 and CDR2: SGHTA, FQGNSA. CDR3 coding DNA: TGTGCCAGCAGCACCAGTACAGATACGCAGTATTTT. Translation gives CASSTSTDTQYF.

This sequence joins TRBV6-1 and TRBJ1-3; D not resolved. V lost 2 bases to trimming and J lost 5 bases, with 10 bases between them. Germline CDR1 and CDR2: MNHNS and SASEGT. This CDR3 is 14 amino acids long. CDR3 sequence: CASSESGRRNTIYF. The CDR3 coding sequence is TGTGCCAGCAGTGAATCGGGAAGACGAAACACCATATATTTT.

This chain joins TRBV5-6 and TRBJ2-4; D is unresolved. V was trimmed by 1 base and J by 0 bases, leaving 5 bases between them. This CDR3 has 14 residues. Germline loops: CDR1 SGHDT, CDR2 YYEEEE. The CDR3 DNA is TGTGCCAGCAGCTTGCTGTCAGCCAAAAACATTCAGTACTTC. This encodes CASSLLSAKNIQYF.

This chain connects TRBV3-1 (or the pseudogene TRBV3-2) to TRBJ2-7, with 8 bases aligning to TRBD1. This CDR3 is 13 amino acids long. Germline lookup yields CDR1 LGHDT and CDR2 YNNKEL (reference sequence). Trimming cost V 5 bases and J 2 bases; bases outside gene matches: 2. The CDR3 reads CASSSGGPYEQYF. DNA for the CDR3: TGTGCCAGCAGCTCAGGGGGCCCCTACGAGCAGTACTTC.

This chain links TRBV10-1 with TRBJ2-3; 7 positions agree with TRBD2. The CDR3 has 16 amino acids. V was pared by 1 base and J by 3 bases, with 7 bases of the junction left unmatched. Per germline, CDR1 WNHNN and CDR2 SYGVQD (reference sequence). The CDR3 DNA follows: TGCGCCAGCAGTGAGTTGGGTATCGGGAGGACAGATACGCAGTATTTT. Translation gives CASSELGIGRTDTQYF.

The V gene is TRBV28, the J gene TRBJ2-7, with TRBD2 identical over 9 bases. The CDR3 covers 16 residues. V lost 5 bases and J lost 1; bases outside the gene matches: 9. The V gene's germline CDR1 is MDHEN and CDR2 SYDVKM. CDR3 protein: CASSTLAGERSYEQYF. The CDR3 nucleotides read TGTGCCAGCAGTACCTTAGCGGGAGAACGGTCCTACGAGCAGTACTTC.

The rearrangement uses TRBV6-5 and TRBJ1-1, with unresolved D. Germline V CDR1 and CDR2: MNHEY, SVGAGI. The CDR3 length is 15 residues. Trimming cost V 6 bases and J 1 base, with 15 bases left between them. CDR3 sequence reads: CASSNGEVRNTEAFF. The DNA of the CDR3 is TGTGCCAGCAGCAATGGAGAGGTCAGGAACACTGAAGCTTTCTTT.

The chain joins TRBV28 to TRBJ2-3, with a weak D call TRBD1 (5 bases). Germline-derived CDR1 and CDR2 are MDHEN and SYDVKM. V lost 8 bases and J lost 6, with 21 bases in between. The CDR3 has 15 residues. The CDR3 DNA sequence: TGTGCCAGCGAAAACCCCCCCCAGGGTGACGATACGCAGTATTTT. Translation: CASENPPQGDDTQYF.

The CDR3 DNA reads as TGTGCCAGCAGTTCCGGGACTAGCGATAGGGAGACCCAGTACTTC. Residues: CASSSGTSDRETQYF. This rearrangement joins TRBV6-4 to TRBJ2-5; 10 bases fit TRBD2. This CDR3 region has 15 residues. Looked up from germline, CDR1 is MRHNA and CDR2 is SNTAGT. Trimming removed 5 bases from V and 5 bases from J; junction bases left unmatched: 8.

This sequence joins TRBV5-1 and TRBJ2-1; maybe TRBD2 (6 bases). V was pared by 2 bases and J by 8 bases, with 11 bases between. There are 13 residues in the CDR3. CDR1 SGHRS and CDR2 YFSETQ come from the germline V gene. The chain's CDR3 is CASSFGGSHEQFF. CDR3 nucleotides: TGCGCCAGCAGCTTCGGGGGATCGCATGAGCAGTTCTTC.

The rearrangement joins TRBV11-3 to TRBJ2-1, with 10 nucleotides matching TRBD2. The CDR3 loop spans 16 amino acids. Trimming removed 3 bases from V and 3 bases from J; junction bases left unmatched: 5. In germline, CDR1 is SGHNT, CDR2 YENEEA. This chain's CDR3 is CASSFLAGVGYNEQFF. Here the CDR3 DNA reads TGTGCCAGCAGCTTTCTAGCGGGAGTGGGCTACAATGAGCAGTTCTTC.

This sequence joins TRBV6-1 and TRBJ1-2, with 7 bases identical to TRBD1. Germline CDR1 MNHNS, CDR2 SASEGT. The CDR3 loop spans 16 amino acids. J gave up 0 bases and V 1 base, and 5 bases lay outside the gene matches. The CDR3 sequence is CASSEDRGIANYGYTF. Here the CDR3 DNA reads TGTGCCAGCAGTGAAGACAGGGGCATAGCTAACTATGGCTACACCTTC.

The V and J genes are TRBV10-3 and TRBJ2-5, with D maybe TRBD1 (7 bases). V was cut by 5 bases and J by 5 bases, with 15 bases left in between. Germline values: CDR1 ENHRY, CDR2 SYGVKD. The CDR3 contains 14 residues. The CDR3 reads CAISSFGGGETQYF. CDR3 DNA sequence: TGTGCCATCAGTTCCTTTGGAGGGGGCGAGACCCAGTACTTC.

The chain's CDR3 is CASSMGRLNTEAFF. The CDR3 nucleotides are TGTGCCAGTAGTATGGGGAGGTTGAACACTGAAGCTTTCTTT. The rearrangement uses TRBV19 and TRBJ1-1, with D hard to call. CDR3 size: 14 residues. V gave up 3 bases and J gave up 0 bases, with 8 bases separating them. Germline V gives CDR1 LNHDA, CDR2 SQIVND (reference sequence).

This sequence joins TRBV19 and TRBJ1-5; D unresolved. The CDR3 totals 15 residues. Looked up from germline, CDR1 is LNHDA and CDR2 is SQIVND (reference sequence). Trimming left V 3 bases short and J 2 bases short, with 11 bases between. The CDR3: CASSMTGNGNQPQHF. CDR3 coding DNA: TGTGCCAGTAGTATGACGGGGAATGGCAATCAGCCCCAGCATTTT.

As to this clone: The sample holds other DNA sequences that translate to the same CDR3. This sequence joins TRBV25-1 and TRBJ2-7, with a weak D call TRBD1 (5 bases). Germline V CDR1 and CDR2: MGHDK, SYGVNS. The CDR3 consists of 13 residues. Trimming took 4 bases from V and 5 from J, leaving 12 bases between them. CDR3: CASSGDSPHEQYF. The DNA for the CDR3 is TGTGCCAGCAGTGGTGACAGTCCCCACGAGCAGTACTTC.

This clone has only a few counts. The chain uses TRBV19 and TRBJ1-5; the D is unclear. The CDR3 has 17 residues. Per the germline V gene, CDR1 is LNHDA and CDR2 is SQIVND (reference sequence). Trimming took off 4 bases at V and 4 bases at J, with 20 bases between the two ends. CDR3 loop: CASSKRRRVSLNQPQHF. The CDR3 coding sequence is TGTGCCAGTAGTAAGCGGCGGCGGGTCAGCCTAAATCAGCCCCAGCATTTT.